Each of the 19 T cell receptor beta chains below was sequenced from the same sample in a study of OX40 agonist ivuxolimab in advanced cancers. TCRdb's table, derived via immunoSEQ multiplex PCR, lists solely in-frame clones and lacks some. The profile shows around 50,000 clones, just over 90% of them singletons. This specimen consisted of CD4+ or CD8+ T cells sorted from blood, obtained in a trial of the OX40 agonist ivuxolimab. The receptors come from an adult with an advanced solid tumor such as melanoma, head and neck, liver or kidney cancer.

This rearrangement joins TRBV28 to TRBJ1-2; D not certain. This CDR3 is 12 amino acids long. V lost 3 bases and J lost 1, with 3 bases in between. CDR1 is MDHEN, CDR2 SYDVKM, per germline. The chain's CDR3 is CASSLLNYGYTF. The CDR3 DNA follows: TGTGCCAGCAGTTTGCTTAACTATGGCTACACCTTC.

The chain employs TRBV4-1 and TRBJ2-5, with 10 positions matching TRBD2. CDR1 MGHRA and CDR2 YSYEKL come from the germline V gene. CDR3 length: 20 amino acids. V was pared by 3 bases and J by 3 bases, with 19 bases of the junction left unmatched. CDR3 sequence: CASSHLPPRVSGGAKETQYF. The CDR3 coding sequence is TGCGCCAGCAGCCACCTCCCGCCTAGGGTGAGCGGGGGGGCTAAAGAGACCCAGTACTTC.

The genes are TRBV4-1 and TRBJ1-5, with a tentative D call TRBD1 (5 bases). Germline V lookup: CDR1 MGHRA, CDR2 YSYEKL. The CDR3 extends over 14 amino acids. Trimming cost V 1 base and J 7 bases, with 11 bases left between them. CDR3 loop: CASSQGGEFQPQHF. In DNA, the CDR3 is TGCGCCAGCAGCCAAGGAGGGGAGTTCCAGCCCCAGCATTTT.

This clone occurred once. The V and J genes are TRBV14 and TRBJ1-3, with D hard to call. The CDR3 has 17 amino acids. The germline gives CDR1 SGHDN, CDR2 FVKESK. V gave up 1 base and J gave up 7 bases, with 20 bases separating them. The CDR3 loop reads CASSQARTMWIWNTIYF. CDR3 nucleotide sequence: TGTGCCAGCAGCCAAGCTCGGACTATGTGGATTTGGAACACCATATATTTT.

This clone was detected once. The chain has TRBV7-3 and TRBJ1-2, with no clear D. The ends were cut back, 2 bases at V and 8 bases at J, with 12 bases in the middle. This CDR3 is built from 13 residues. Germline CDR1 and CDR2: SGHTA and FQGTGA. In DNA form, the CDR3 reads TGTGCCAGCAGCTTAGGGTTCGGTGGGGGCTACACCTTC. Translated, it gives CASSLGFGGGYTF.

This rearrangement joins TRBV6-5 to TRBJ1-2; possibly TRBD1 for D (5 bases). The germline V and J ends were trimmed by 0 bases and 8 bases, with 16 bases remaining between them. CDR1 and CDR2 from the germline V gene are MNHEY and SVGAGI. This CDR3 comprises 15 residues. This CDR3 is CASSYSSGRVRGYTF. As DNA, the CDR3 is TGTGCCAGCAGTTACTCGTCTGGCAGGGTGCGGGGCTACACCTTC.

The V gene is TRBV7-3, the J gene TRBJ2-1; D gene unclear. The CDR3 is 13 residues long. Germline V lookup: CDR1 SGHTA, CDR2 FQGTGA. The V gene lost 2 bases and the J gene lost 5 bases, with 7 bases spanning the gap. The CDR3 reads CASSLGADNEQFF. The CDR3 DNA sequence: TGTGCCAGCAGCTTAGGCGCCGACAATGAGCAGTTCTTC.

Written as DNA, the CDR3 is TGTGCCAGCTCACCTACTAGCGGGGGGCGAAACACCGGGGAGCTGTTTTTT. Translated, it gives CASSPTSGGRNTGELFF. The chain employs TRBV18 and TRBJ2-2; TRBD2 matches at 12 bases. Unmatched junction bases numbered 4, after V lost 3 bases and J lost 2 bases. The CDR3 has 17 amino acids. The germline V gene has CDR1 KGHSH and CDR2 LQKENI. Supplemented by reference TRBV18 and TRBJ2-2, the full variable domain reads NAGVMQNPRHLVRRRGQEARLRCSPMKGHSHVYWYRQLPEEGLKFMVYLQKENIIDESGMPKERFSAEFPKEGPSILRIQQVVRGDSAAYFCASSPTSGGRNTGELFFGEGSRLTVL.

This CDR3 is CASSYPVQPQHF. The DNA of the CDR3 is TGTGCCAGCAGTTACCCAGTTCAGCCCCAGCATTTT. V is TRBV6-9 and J is TRBJ1-5; D is ambiguous. V lost 3 bases, J lost 6 bases, and 6 bases lay in between. The CDR3 covers 12 residues. Germline values: CDR1 MNHGY, CDR2 SVAAGI.

Regarding this clone: One end of the junction is discordant with germline, which a read error may explain. The chain has TRBV7-7 and TRBJ2-5; D is unresolved. This CDR3 is built from 13 residues. Germline values: CDR1 SSHAT, CDR2 FNYEAQ (reference sequence). For the CDR3, the DNA is TGTGCTAGCAGCAACTCGTACCAAGAGACCCAGTACTTC. Protein sequence: CASSNSYQETQYF.

The genes are TRBV4-2 and TRBJ2-5; D is unclear. The CDR3 has 14 residues. Trimming took off 1 base at V and 5 bases at J, with 11 bases between the two ends. CDR1 and CDR2 (germline): LGHNA, YNFKEQ. CDR3 nucleotide sequence: TGTGCCAGCAGCCAAGGGACGCCCGGGGAGACCCAGTACTTC. This encodes CASSQGTPGETQYF.

The genes are TRBV19 and TRBJ1-5; D is ambiguous. The CDR3 is 15 amino acids. Germline lookup yields CDR1 LNHDA and CDR2 SQIVND (reference sequence). V lost 3 bases and J 0 bases, leaving 9 bases between the germline ends. CDR3 amino acids: CASSISADSNQPQHF. CDR3 in DNA: TGTGCCAGTAGTATCTCAGCAGATAGCAATCAGCCCCAGCATTTT.

This clone was picked up one time. This chain joins TRBV5-4 and TRBJ2-3; D might be TRBD2 (5 bases). The CDR3 spans 16 residues. The V gene's germline CDR1 is SGHNT and CDR2 YYREEE (reference sequence). V gave up 4 bases and J gave up 4 bases, with 19 bases separating them. The CDR3 DNA follows: TGTGCCAGCAGCCCCGGGAAAAACCCCCTCCCAGATACGCAGTATTTT. Amino acids: CASSPGKNPLPDTQYF.

This chain links TRBV6-6 with TRBJ1-5; 7 positions agree with TRBD1. The length of the CDR3 is 15 residues. Trimming at V came to 5 bases and at J to 4 bases, leaving 8 bases not matched to a gene. Per the germline V gene, CDR1 is MNHNY and CDR2 is SVGAGI (reference sequence). The CDR3 reads CASSPHDRENQPQHF. CDR3 bases: TGTGCCAGCAGTCCTCACGACAGGGAGAATCAGCCCCAGCATTTT.

The chain combines TRBV27 with TRBJ2-3, with 14 bases identical to TRBD2. This CDR3 comprises 15 residues. Looked up from germline, CDR1 is MNHEY and CDR2 is SMNVEV (reference sequence). V trimming: 3 bases; J trimming: 8 bases; junction bases outside the gene matches: 4. The CDR3 is CASSLTSGRGPTQYF. CDR3 in DNA: TGTGCCAGCAGTTTGACTAGCGGGAGGGGTCCTACGCAGTATTTT.

This clone has only one observation. The CDR3 loop reads CASSLALLARRGNEQFF. As DNA, the CDR3 is TGTGCCAGCAGCTTAGCCTTGCTAGCCCGGAGGGGCAATGAGCAGTTCTTC. The chain carries TRBV7-8 and TRBJ2-1, with a possible D match to TRBD2 (6 bases). V lost 0 bases and J lost 6, with 18 bases in between. CDR3 length: 17 amino acids. Germline-derived CDR1 and CDR2 are SGHVS and FQNEAQ. Full variable domain (rest looked up from reference TRBV7-8 and TRBJ2-1): GAGVSQSPRYKVAKRGQDVALRCDPISGHVSLFWYQQALGQGPEFLTYFQNEAQLDKSGLPSDRFFAERPEGSVSTLKIQRTQQEDSAVYLCASSLALLARRGNEQFFGPGTRLTVL.

This sequence joins TRBV27 and TRBJ2-7, with 7 bases lining up with TRBD1. CDR1 is MNHEY and CDR2 is SMNVEV in the germline V gene (reference sequence). Losses at the gene ends were 5 bases for V and 2 bases for J; bases not matched to a gene: 6. This CDR3 is 14 amino acids long. The CDR3 DNA reads as TGTGCCAGCAGTGGGACAGTTATTCCCTACGAGCAGTACTTC. It yields the protein CASSGTVIPYEQYF.

For the CDR3, the DNA is TGTGCCAGCAGCTCCCTAGGTGGTACGCAGTATTTT. It specifies CASSSLGGTQYF. This chain uses TRBV11-3 with TRBJ2-3; D uncertain. V was pared by 4 bases and J by 8 bases, with 10 bases between. This CDR3 is built from 12 residues. Germline lookup yields CDR1 SGHNT and CDR2 YENEEA.

This chain uses TRBV5-1 with TRBJ2-7; the match to TRBD2 covers 7 bases. The CDR3 sequence is 15 residues long. J was trimmed by 1 base and V by 4 bases; bases with no gene match: 8. Per germline, CDR1 SGHRS and CDR2 YFSETQ. The CDR3 bases are TGCGCCAGCAGCGGGAGGGAAGCGGGGTCCTACGAGCAGTACTTC. This sequence encodes CASSGREAGSYEQYF.